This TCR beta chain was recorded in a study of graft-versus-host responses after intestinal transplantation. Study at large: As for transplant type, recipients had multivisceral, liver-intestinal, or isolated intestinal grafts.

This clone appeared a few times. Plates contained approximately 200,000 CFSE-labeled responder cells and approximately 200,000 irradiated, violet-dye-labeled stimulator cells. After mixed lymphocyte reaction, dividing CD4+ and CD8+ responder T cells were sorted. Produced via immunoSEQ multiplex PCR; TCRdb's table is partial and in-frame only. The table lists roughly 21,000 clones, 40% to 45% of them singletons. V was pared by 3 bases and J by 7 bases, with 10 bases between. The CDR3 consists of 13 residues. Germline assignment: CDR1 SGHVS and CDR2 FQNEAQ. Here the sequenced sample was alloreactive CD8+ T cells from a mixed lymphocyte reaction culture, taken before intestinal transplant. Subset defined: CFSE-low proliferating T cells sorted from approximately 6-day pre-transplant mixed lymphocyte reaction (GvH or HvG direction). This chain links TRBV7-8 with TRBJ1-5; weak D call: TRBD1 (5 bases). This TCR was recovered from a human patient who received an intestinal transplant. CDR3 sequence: CASSFTRDQPQHF. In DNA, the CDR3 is TGTGCCAGCAGCTTTACGAGGGACCAGCCCCAGCATTTT.